These T cell receptor beta chains were read from a single sample in a study of cytomegalovirus exposure and HLA in healthy donors. Sequenced by immunoSEQ multiplex PCR; TCRdb stores in-frame clones only, minus some. The sample includes tens of thousands of clones, around 82% of them seen just once. Material for sequencing was PBMCs. The receptor set was obtained from a man aged 18 to 35 in good health and CMV-seropositive. Each CDR3 is given with its conserved first and last residue. A D gene is named only where the DNA matches it firmly. Size values are once, few and many counts, or a class for expanded clones, and some rows have none.

j_call	clone_size	v_call	d_call	cdr3_aa	cdr3_nt
TRBJ1-6	few	TRBV28	TRBD1	CASSPPGQGSSPLHF	TGTGCCAGCAGTCCTCCGGGACAGGGGAGTTCACCCCTCCACTTT
TRBJ2-7	-	TRBV18	TRBD1	CASCRDSQEQYF	TGTGCCAGTTGCCGGGACAGCCAGGAGCAGTACTTC
TRBJ1-1	-	TRBV10-2	-	CASSEQLNTEAFF	TGCGCCAGCAGCGAACAGTTGAACACTGAAGCTTTCTTT
TRBJ2-3	-	TRBV7-6	-	CASSPLATDTQYF	TGTGCCAGCAGCCCCCTGGCTACAGATACGCAGTATTTT
TRBJ2-1	few	TRBV6-1	-	CASSENFAASAFF	TGTGCCAGCAGTGAAAATTTCGCAGCGTCGGCGTTCTTC
TRBJ2-1	-	TRBV7-6	TRBD2	CASSSPQREAGVLNEQFF	TGTGCCAGCAGCTCCCCCCAGAGAGAAGCGGGAGTCTTGAATGAGCAGTTCTTC
TRBJ1-6	-	TRBV5-4	-	CASSEGGYSPLHF	TGTGCCAGCAGCGAAGGGGGATATTCACCCCTCCACTTT
TRBJ1-2	-	TRBV6-5	-	CASSFTRGSGGYTF	TGTGCCAGCAGTTTTACGAGAGGGTCGGGTGGCTACACCTTC
TRBJ2-7	few	TRBV6-1	TRBD1	CASNRGEGEQYF	TGTGCCAGCAACAGGGGAGAGGGAGAGCAGTACTTC
TRBJ1-5	few	TRBV15	-	CATSRGVRGPQHF	TGTGCCACCAGCAGAGGAGTCAGGGGGCCCCAGCATTTT
TRBJ2-1	-	TRBV4-1	TRBD2	CASSLAGGAEQFF	TGCGCCAGCAGCCTAGCGGGGGGGGCCGAGCAGTTCTTC
TRBJ1-2	-	TRBV7-2	TRBD1	CASSEGAALNYGYTF	TGTGCCAGCAGCGAGGGGGCGGCCCTGAACTATGGCTACACCTTC
TRBJ2-6	-	TRBV30	TRBD2	CAGTSGGAPGANVLTF	TGTGCCGGGACTAGCGGGGGGGCCCCTGGGGCCAACGTCCTGACTTTC
TRBJ1-1	-	TRBV2	TRBD1	CASSGQGDTEAFF	TGTGCCAGCAGTGGACAGGGTGACACTGAAGCTTTCTTT
TRBJ2-3	-	TRBV15	-	CATSRGQGTHTDTQYF	TGTGCCACCAGCAGAGGTCAGGGGACCCACACAGATACGCAGTATTTT
TRBJ1-1	once	TRBV2	TRBD1	CASVDRGNTEAFF	TGTGCCAGCGTAGACAGGGGGAACACTGAAGCTTTCTTT
TRBJ2-2	-	TRBV29-1	TRBD1	CSVDRGRTGELFF	TGCAGCGTGGACAGGGGGCGCACCGGGGAGCTGTTTTTT
TRBJ1-1	-	TRBV11-3	-	CASSGQSATEAFF	TGTGCCAGCAGCGGACAGTCAGCGACTGAAGCTTTCTTT
TRBJ1-1	-	TRBV30	-	CACSRDIYTEAFF	TGTGCCTGCTCCAGGGACATATACACTGAAGCTTTCTTT
TRBJ2-5	-	TRBV4-1	-	CASSQVHLALQYF	TGCGCCAGCAGCCAAGTACATCTGGCCCTCCAGTACTTC
TRBJ2-1	-	TRBV7-2	TRBD2	CASSLLAGGPGEQFF	TGTGCCAGCAGCTTATTGGCGGGGGGGCCAGGTGAGCAGTTCTTC
TRBJ2-1	-	TRBV6-1	TRBD2	CASSQTSGDYNEQFF	TGTGCCAGCAGTCAGACTAGCGGGGACTACAATGAGCAGTTCTTC
TRBJ1-2	few	TRBV2	-	CASSDTGRGDGYTF	TGTGCCAGCAGTGATACCGGGCGGGGGGATGGCTACACCTTC
TRBJ2-1	-	TRBV6-5	-	CASRGDSDGNEQFF	TGTGCCAGCAGAGGGGACTCCGACGGAAATGAGCAGTTCTTC
TRBJ2-2	-	TRBV30	-	CAFVQYPGELFF	TGTGCCTTCGTTCAGTATCCCGGGGAGCTGTTTTTT
TRBJ1-6	-	TRBV5-4	TRBD1	CASSSRTGGHSPLHF	TGTGCCAGCAGCTCCCGGACAGGGGGTCATTCACCCCTCCACTTT
TRBJ2-7	-	TRBV7-6	-	CASSLEEGSYEQYF	TGTGCCAGCAGCTTAGAGGAGGGTAGCTACGAGCAGTACTTC
TRBJ2-2	-	TRBV7-9	-	CASSLYRANTGELFF	TGTGCCAGCAGCCTTTATAGAGCGAACACCGGGGAGCTGTTTTTT
TRBJ2-1	-	TRBV2	-	CASSQMTVSTTEQFF	TGTGCCAGCAGCCAAATGACAGTAAGTACTACCGAGCAGTTCTTC
TRBJ2-2	-	TRBV7-8	TRBD2	CASSGGANTGELFF	TGTGCCAGCAGCGGGGGGGCGAACACCGGGGAGCTGTTTTTT
TRBJ2-7	few	TRBV5-1	-	CASSSGVGAYEQYF	TGCGCCAGCAGCTCCGGGGTGGGGGCTTACGAGCAGTACTTC
TRBJ2-1	-	TRBV29-1	TRBD1	CSAGTGRDEQFF	TGCAGCGCTGGGACAGGGAGGGATGAGCAGTTCTTC
TRBJ1-1	many	TRBV6-5	TRBD1	CASSYGQGYTEAFF	TGTGCCAGCAGTTATGGACAGGGATACACTGAAGCTTTCTTT
TRBJ1-5	-	TRBV10-2	-	CASSGQGNQPQHF	TGCGCCAGCAGTGGACAGGGCAATCAGCCCCAGCATTTT
TRBJ1-4	-	TRBV29-1	TRBD1	CSVAKGTGDYEKLFF	TGCAGCGTCGCCAAGGGGACAGGGGATTATGAAAAACTGTTTTTT
TRBJ2-5	-	TRBV19	TRBD2	CASSLLAGGRGAQYF	TGTGCCAGTAGTCTACTAGCGGGGGGCCGTGGAGCCCAGTACTTC